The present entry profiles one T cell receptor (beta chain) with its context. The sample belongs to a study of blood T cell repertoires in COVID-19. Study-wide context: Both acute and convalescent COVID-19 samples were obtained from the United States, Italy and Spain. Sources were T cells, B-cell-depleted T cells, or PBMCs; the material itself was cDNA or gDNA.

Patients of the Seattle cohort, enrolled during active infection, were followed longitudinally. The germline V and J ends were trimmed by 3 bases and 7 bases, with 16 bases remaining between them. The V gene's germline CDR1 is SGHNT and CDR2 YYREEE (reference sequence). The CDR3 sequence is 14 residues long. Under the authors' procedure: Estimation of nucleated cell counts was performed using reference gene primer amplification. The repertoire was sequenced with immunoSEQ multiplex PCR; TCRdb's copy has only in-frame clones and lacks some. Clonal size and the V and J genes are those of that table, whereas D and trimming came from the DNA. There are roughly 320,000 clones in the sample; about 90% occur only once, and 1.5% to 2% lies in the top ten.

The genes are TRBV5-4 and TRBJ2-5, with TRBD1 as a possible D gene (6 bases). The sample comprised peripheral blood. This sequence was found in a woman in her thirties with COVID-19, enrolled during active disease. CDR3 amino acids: CASSSTGYIRTQYF. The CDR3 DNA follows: TGTGCCAGCAGCTCCACAGGGTACATCAGGACCCAGTACTTC.